The clone carrying this TCR beta chain was picked up many times. Its antigen is still unknown. The sample belongs to a study of early T cells in non-severe SARS-CoV-2 infection. As for the study in general: Chains were not paired, and sequencing was done on bulk RNA from unsorted whole blood.

The protocol attached unique molecular identifiers to individual cDNA molecules. TCRdb re-called the 5' RACE reads with MiXCR, one entry per CDR3 protein. The sample holds about 79,000 distinct CDR3 sequences, about 11% seen once. Study observations and caveats: A preference for anti-spike CD8 responses marked VDJdb matching, which missed private and CD4 specificities.

V was pared by 0 bases and J by 4 bases, with 10 bases between. Germline V lookup: CDR1 SGHDT, CDR2 YYEEEE. CDR3 size: 14 residues. The chain joins TRBV5-6 to TRBJ1-2; the D is unclear. The specimen was whole blood. The receptor comes from an adult who was a healthcare worker with PCR-confirmed SARS-CoV-2 infection or an uninfected control (not recorded which). The CDR3 bases are TGTGCCAGCAGCTTGGTCGGGGAGACCTATGGCTACACCTTC. Amino acids: CASSLVGETYGYTF.